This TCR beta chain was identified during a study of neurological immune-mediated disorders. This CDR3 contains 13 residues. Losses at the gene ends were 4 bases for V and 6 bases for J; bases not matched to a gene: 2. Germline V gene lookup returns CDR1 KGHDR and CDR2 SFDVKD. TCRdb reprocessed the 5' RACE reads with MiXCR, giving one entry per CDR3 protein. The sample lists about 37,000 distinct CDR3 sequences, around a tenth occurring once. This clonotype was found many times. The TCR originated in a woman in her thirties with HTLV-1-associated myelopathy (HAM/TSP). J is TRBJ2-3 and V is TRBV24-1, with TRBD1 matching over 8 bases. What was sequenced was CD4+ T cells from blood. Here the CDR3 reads CATSDWTGDTQYF. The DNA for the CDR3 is TGTGCCACCAGTGACTGGACAGGGGATACGCAGTATTTT.